The 3 T cell receptor beta chains below all came from one sample that was sequenced in a study of T-cell reconstitution after alpha-beta-depleted transplantation in children. Unique molecular identifiers tagged the TCRbeta library. TCRdb processed the PCR reads anew with MiXCR; each CDR3 protein has one entry. The data contain a few hundred thousand distinct CDR3 sequences, approximately 10% of them singletons. The sequences come from PBMCs from the stem cell graft donor, collected from the stem cell graft. These receptors were taken from a human donor who donated a stem cell graft to a child with acute lymphoblastic leukemia.

This clonotype was counted between two and nine times. The chain has TRBV7-9 and TRBJ1-1, with TRBD1 matching 8 bases. CDR1 and CDR2 (germline): SEHNR, FQNEAQ (reference sequence). The trim removed 5 bases at V and 5 bases at J, leaving 7 bases unmatched. The CDR3 covers 14 residues. In DNA form, the CDR3 reads TGTGCCAGCAGCCCCAGGGGGCGGGAGACTGAAGCTTTCTTT. Translated, it gives CASSPRGRETEAFF.

The chain employs TRBV20-1 and TRBJ2-3; TRBD2 matches 8 bases. Germline assignment: CDR1 DFQATT and CDR2 SNEGSKA (reference sequence). The CDR3 length is 17 residues. V was pared by 4 bases and J by 3 bases, with 15 bases of the junction left unmatched. CDR3 amino acids: CSAIPGRREGRTDTQYF. CDR3 nucleotides: TGCAGTGCTATCCCAGGCCGACGGGAGGGCCGGACAGATACGCAGTATTTT.

A few counts support this clonotype. V and J are TRBV29-1 and TRBJ1-1; no firm D call. In germline, CDR1 is SQVTM, CDR2 ANQGSEA. Trimming stripped 4 bases from V and 1 base from J, with 7 bases between. The CDR3 is 12 residues long. The CDR3 reads CSVVRENTEAFF. CDR3 sequence (DNA): TGCAGCGTTGTCCGAGAGAACACTGAAGCTTTCTTT. The complete variable domain, with remaining parts taken from reference TRBV29-1 and TRBJ1-1, reads SAVISQKPSRDICQRGTSLTIQCQVDSQVTMMFWYRQQPGQSLTLIATANQGSEATYESGFVIDKFPISRPNLTFSTLTVSNMSPEDSSIYLCSVVRENTEAFFGQGTRLTVV.